The 4 T cell receptor beta chains reported below all come from one sample, sequenced in a study of post-analysis software for immune sequencing data. Findings and limits, study-wide: Five or six TRBV segments were significantly more frequent in patients than in controls. TRBV5-6, TRBV5-1 and TRBV20-1 were among these segments.

Unique molecular identifiers were present in the TCR beta cDNA libraries. TCRdb analysed the PCR reads with MiXCR anew, one entry per CDR3 protein. Of around 400,000 distinct CDR3 sequences listed, approximately 38% were seen once; the top ten hold under 15%. Their antigens are not known. The sample taken for sequencing was blood. The receptors derive from a girl aged 5 to 17 with multiple sclerosis.

The V call is TRBV7-2, the J call TRBJ1-6; 9 bases fit TRBD1. Trimming at V came to 1 base and at J to 9 bases, leaving 7 bases not matched to a gene. The germline V gene encodes CDR1 SGHTA and CDR2 FQGNSA. The CDR3 length is 16 residues. CDR3 protein: CASSLGSGTGRSPLHF. The CDR3 coding sequence is TGTGCCAGCAGCTTAGGGTCAGGGACAGGGCGTTCACCCCTCCACTTT.

This clonotype was found many times. This chain uses TRBV6-6 with TRBJ1-6; D is unresolved. Per germline, CDR1 MNHNY and CDR2 SVGAGI (reference sequence). The CDR3 has 16 residues. V lost 4 bases and J lost 7, with 17 bases in between. CDR3 coding DNA: TGTGCCAGCAGTTCAGGCCTCGGAGTGGGAAATTCACCCCTCCACTTT. Translating it yields CASSSGLGVGNSPLHF.

This chain connects TRBV20-1 to TRBJ2-3; D ambiguous. The CDR3 is 14 amino acids. Trimming took 6 bases from V and 1 from J, leaving 14 bases between them. Looked up from germline, CDR1 is DFQATT and CDR2 is SNEGSKA (reference sequence). The CDR3 spells CSAKTTDGTDTQYF. CDR3 DNA: TGCAGTGCAAAAACAACAGACGGCACAGATACGCAGTATTTT.

A few counts support this clonotype. The chain has TRBV12-3 or TRBV12-4 and TRBJ2-1; 7 nucleotides agree with TRBD1. The V and J ends lost 3 bases and 8 bases, in that order; junction bases with no gene match: 7. CDR3 length: 14 amino acids. The CDR3 protein is CASSFRQGVDEQFF. CDR3 nucleotides: TGTGCCAGCAGTTTTCGCCAGGGGGTGGATGAGCAGTTCTTC.